This T cell receptor beta chain was found in a study of spatial heterogeneity in lung cancer. Overall study: Consistently, beta-chain sequences turned up in larger numbers than alpha-chain sequences did. On average, each unique TCR and UMI combination appeared more than ten times in raw reads. General study points: More often at tumor resection than at routine follow-up, ubiquitous expanded tumor TCRs were detected in the blood.

The V end lost 0 bases, the J end lost 0 bases, and 12 bases lay between the germline ends. The CDR3 is 16 residues long. Per germline, CDR1 DFQATT and CDR2 SNEGSKA (reference sequence). In regard to this clonotype: What it binds is not known.

As for time point: sample taken at primary tumor resection. Sequencing covered unsorted whole RNA taken from tumor, nontumor lung or frozen PBMC. A unique molecular identifier was attached to every TCR cDNA molecule. MiXCR, applied by TCRdb to the 5' RACE reads, yields one record per CDR3 protein. The table records 60,000 to 65,000 distinct CDR3 sequences, approximately 8.9% of them present only once. The clonotype was recovered from a female donor with early-stage non-small cell lung cancer. V and J are TRBV20-1 and TRBJ1-3; tentative D call: TRBD1 (6 bases). This sample comprised PBMCs, obtained at surgery. CDR3 in DNA: TGCAGTGCTAGAGATTCAACAGGGAGCTCTGGAAACACCATATATTTT. Protein product: CSARDSTGSSGNTIYF.